The 24 T cell receptor beta chains in this list originate from one sample, sequenced in a study of human T cells and chemical hapten exposure. TCRdb processed the RACE reads anew with MiXCR; each CDR3 protein has one entry. The data show around 150,000 distinct CDR3 sequences, about a quarter seen once. Sample time point: patch test 3, about 24 weeks after DPC sensitization. Treatment reported: therapeutic diphenylcyclopropenone sensitization with weekly scalp DPC. The sequences come from whole blood, collected in connection with sensitization to the hapten diphenylcyclopropenone (DPC). These TCRs come from a woman aged 18-29 years with alopecia areata. Some clones in this sample may be carry-over from other donors' samples.

The V and J genes are TRBV28 and TRBJ2-5; unclear D gene. Germline CDR1 MDHEN, CDR2 SYDVKM. Trimming removed 4 bases at V and 5 bases at J, with 17 bases between. This CDR3 spans 15 amino acids. Here the CDR3 DNA reads TGTGCCAGCAGTTACAACACCTTCTCCGGGGAGACCCAGTACTTC. This codes for CASSYNTFSGETQYF.

This clonotype was seen just once. This rearrangement joins TRBV27 to TRBJ2-7; the D gene is possibly TRBD1 (5 bases). This CDR3 spans 15 amino acids. The V and J ends lost 1 base and 3 bases respectively, with 13 bases between them. CDR1 MNHEY and CDR2 SMNVEV come from the germline V gene (reference sequence). The CDR3 sequence: CASSLFRTRLYEQYF. Here the CDR3 DNA reads TGTGCCAGCAGTTTATTCAGGACACGACTCTACGAGCAGTACTTC.

The chain employs TRBV4-2 and TRBJ2-2, with 15 bases that match TRBD2. CDR1 is LGHNA and CDR2 is YNFKEQ in the germline V gene. V gave up 4 bases and J gave up 7 bases; unmatched junction bases: 10. The CDR3 extends over 18 amino acids. This CDR3 is CASSRRTSGGAEGGELFF. Here the CDR3 DNA reads TGTGCCAGCAGCCGCCGGACTAGCGGGGGGGCGGAAGGCGGGGAGCTGTTTTTT.

The sample holds a few counts of this clonotype. The chain carries TRBV10-2 and TRBJ2-6; D unresolved. The CDR3 spans 18 residues. Germline loops: CDR1 WSHSY, CDR2 SAAADI. V was cut by 0 bases and J by 0 bases, with 12 bases left in between. The CDR3 DNA reads TGCGCCAGCAGTGAGTCAGGACCGATTCTCTCTGGGGCCAACGTCCTGACTTTC. The encoded protein is CASSESGPILSGANVLTF.

The chain carries TRBV20-1 and TRBJ2-5; 8 bases are shared with TRBD2. J gave up 2 bases and V 5 bases, and 13 bases lay outside the gene matches. Per the germline V gene, CDR1 is DFQATT and CDR2 is SNEGSKA (reference sequence). CDR3 length: 16 amino acids. The CDR3 nucleotides are TGCAGTGCTTCTACGGGGAGTAGCGGGGTTCAAGAGACCCAGTACTTC. Its protein is CSASTGSSGVQETQYF.

The J gene is TRBJ2-7, the V gene TRBV4-1; TRBD1 aligns across 8 bases. The CDR3 consists of 16 residues. Per germline, CDR1 MGHRA and CDR2 YSYEKL. V shed 1 base and J 2 bases; nucleotides not matched to a gene: 7. CDR3: CASSQVDSGQAYEQYF. CDR3 in DNA: TGCGCCAGCAGCCAAGTCGACTCGGGACAGGCCTACGAGCAGTACTTC.

This sequence joins TRBV12-3 or TRBV12-4 and TRBJ2-6; unclear D gene. V was shortened by 3 bases and J by 2 bases, with 2 bases between the two germline ends. This CDR3 is built from 13 residues. CDR3 sequence: CASSFTGANVLTF. DNA for the CDR3: TGTGCCAGCAGTTTTACTGGGGCCAACGTCCTGACTTTC.

This chain uses TRBV30 with TRBJ1-1; 7 positions agree with TRBD1. CDR3 size: 14 residues. The V gene's germline CDR1 is GTSNPN and CDR2 SVGIG (reference sequence). The trim removed 3 bases at V and 2 bases at J, leaving 6 bases unmatched. CDR3 bases: TGTGCCTGGAGCCGAGACAGGGTCAACACTGAAGCTTTCTTT. Its protein product is CAWSRDRVNTEAFF.

In this sample, this clonotype turned up a few times. The chain combines TRBV18 with TRBJ2-5; D is unclear. This CDR3 contains 13 residues. Germline-derived CDR1 and CDR2 are KGHSH and LQKENI. The V end was cut by 3 bases, the J end by 5 bases, with 10 bases between. The CDR3 sequence: CASSPLGRETQYF. DNA for the CDR3: TGTGCCAGCTCACCTCTCGGACGGGAGACCCAGTACTTC.

On this clonotype itself: This may be a read error, as it is one base from a much larger clone. The V and J genes are TRBV18 and TRBJ1-1, with a weak D call TRBD1 (6 bases). Germline V gene lookup returns CDR1 KGHSH and CDR2 LQKENI. Trimming left V 8 bases short and J 1 base short, with 11 bases between. The CDR3 is made up of 13 amino acids. CDR3 coding DNA: TGTGCCAGCACAGAGGACAGGAACACTGAAGCTTTCTTT. Translating gives CASTEDRNTEAFF.

A few counts support this clonotype. The V and J genes are TRBV3-1 and TRBJ1-1; D is unresolved. V lost 6 bases and J 1 base, leaving 9 bases between the germline ends. Looked up from germline, CDR1 is LGHDT and CDR2 is YNNKEL (reference sequence). The CDR3 length is 13 residues. The CDR3 DNA reads TGTGCCAGCAGTTTAAACAGGAACACTGAAGCTTTCTTT. It translates to CASSLNRNTEAFF.

The rearrangement joins TRBV7-9 to TRBJ2-3, with 7 positions matching TRBD1. Germline assignment: CDR1 SEHNR and CDR2 FQNEAQ (reference sequence). The CDR3 sequence is 12 residues long. The ends lost 10 bases at V and 1 base at J; junction bases unmatched: 2. CDR3 sequence: CAITGGTDTQYF. The CDR3 DNA sequence: TGTGCCATTACAGGGGGCACAGATACGCAGTATTTT.

In its sample, this clonotype was seen a few times. The chain combines TRBV7-9 with TRBJ2-1; 9 bases are shared with TRBD2. The CDR3 loop spans 15 amino acids. Germline trimming cut 1 base from V and 7 bases from J; bases unmatched to any gene: 5. Germline V CDR1 and CDR2: SEHNR, FQNEAQ (reference sequence). The DNA of the CDR3 is TGTGCCAGCAGCTTAGGAAGCGGGAGGACTAATGAGCAGTTCTTC. Residues: CASSLGSGRTNEQFF.

This rearrangement joins TRBV6-4 to TRBJ2-1; D ambiguous. Trimming took off 9 bases at V and 7 bases at J, with 16 bases between the two ends. The CDR3 loop spans 13 amino acids. The germline gives CDR1 MRHNA, CDR2 SNTAGT. The CDR3 DNA follows: TGTGCCAGTTCGGGCTCCTTATGGAATGAGCAGTTCTTC. Its translation: CASSGSLWNEQFF.

The CDR3 sequence: CASSRGTVVGGYNEQFF. In DNA, the CDR3 is TGTGCCAGTAGTAGAGGGACGGTCGTGGGGGGCTACAATGAGCAGTTCTTC. This chain joins TRBV19 and TRBJ2-1; the D gene is possibly TRBD2 (6 bases). The germline CDR1 and CDR2 sequences are LNHDA and SQIVND (reference sequence). V was shortened by 4 bases and J by 3 bases, with 19 bases between the two germline ends. The CDR3 contains 17 residues.

J is TRBJ2-1 and V is TRBV7-9; 8 nucleotides align to TRBD2. This CDR3 is 15 amino acids long. V was pared by 8 bases and J by 2 bases, with 8 bases of the junction left unmatched. Germline CDR1 SEHNR, CDR2 FQNEAQ (reference sequence). This CDR3 is CASAFPGLAYNEQFF. The CDR3 region has the DNA TGTGCCAGCGCCTTCCCGGGACTAGCCTACAATGAGCAGTTCTTC.

The gene calls are TRBV11-1 and TRBJ2-3; 10 nucleotides match TRBD1. The CDR3 runs 14 residues. Germline V gives CDR1 SGHAT, CDR2 FQDESV (reference sequence). Germline trimming cut 7 bases from V and 5 bases from J; bases unmatched to any gene: 6. The CDR3 coding sequence is TGTGCCAGCAACGACAGGGGGCGCGAAGATACGCAGTATTTT. This sequence encodes CASNDRGREDTQYF.

The chain employs TRBV20-1 and TRBJ1-1; D not certain. The CDR3 is made up of 14 amino acids. CDR1 is DFQATT, CDR2 SNEGSKA, per germline (reference sequence). Trimming cost V 3 bases and J 0 bases, with 11 bases left between them. The CDR3 DNA reads as TGCAGTGCTAGCCGGGAGGACGTGAACACTGAAGCTTTCTTT. Translated: CSASREDVNTEAFF.

This clonotype came up a few times. A much larger clone is a single base away; this may be a read error. The chain is built from TRBV7-9 and TRBJ2-1; D possibly matches TRBD1 or TRBD2 (5 bases each). Germline V gives CDR1 SEHNR, CDR2 FQNEAQ (reference sequence). CDR3 length: 11 amino acids. The ends were cut back, 8 bases at V and 5 bases at J, with 7 bases in the middle. This CDR3 is CASEGNNEQFF. In DNA, the CDR3 is TGTGCCAGCGAGGGGAACAATGAGCAGTTCTTC.

This rearrangement joins TRBV10-3 to TRBJ1-1; D possibly corresponds to TRBD1 (5 bases). V was cut by 10 bases and J by 3 bases, with 15 bases left in between. The germline CDR1 and CDR2 sequences are ENHRY and SYGVKD. The CDR3 consists of 13 residues. The CDR3 is CATGVGGDTEAFF. The CDR3 region has the DNA TGTGCCACCGGGGTCGGGGGGGACACTGAAGCTTTCTTT.

This clonotype was observed a few times. The chain carries TRBV9 and TRBJ1-6; no definite D call. The CDR3 length is 14 residues. Germline V gene lookup returns CDR1 SGDLS and CDR2 YYNGEE. Deletions cut 0 bases from V and 10 bases from J, with 11 bases between. Here the CDR3 reads CASSVAVGPSPLHF. The CDR3 DNA sequence: TGTGCCAGCAGCGTAGCCGTTGGTCCGTCACCCCTCCACTTT.

In this sample, this clonotype turned up a few times. The rearrangement uses TRBV7-2 and TRBJ2-3; TRBD2 matches at 7 bases. Looked up from germline, CDR1 is SGHTA and CDR2 is FQGNSA. This CDR3 region has 17 residues. V lost 7 bases and J lost 6; bases outside the gene matches: 19. CDR3 loop: CASTPFSPAGLRDTQYF. The CDR3 DNA follows: TGTGCCAGCACCCCGTTTTCCCCAGCGGGGCTGAGGGATACGCAGTATTTT.

This clonotype was found a few times. V usage is TRBV24-1 and J usage is TRBJ2-5; D is uncertain. This CDR3 is 12 amino acids long. Germline CDR1 is KGHDR and CDR2 is SFDVKD. The V end was cut by 4 bases, the J end by 3 bases, with 5 bases between. The CDR3 region is CATSDPKETQYF. The CDR3, as DNA: TGTGCCACCAGTGACCCTAAAGAGACCCAGTACTTC.

This chain connects TRBV10-3 to TRBJ2-7; weak D call: TRBD2 (6 bases). Trimming stripped 10 bases from V and 2 bases from J, with 15 bases between. Germline V gene sequence: CDR1 ENHRY, CDR2 SYGVKD. The CDR3 has 13 residues. CDR3 amino acids: CATGGTYPYEQYF. The CDR3 nucleotides read TGTGCCACCGGAGGGACTTACCCCTACGAGCAGTACTTC.